This TCR beta chain was found in a study of T cells after yellow fever vaccination. The study's findings and limits: Clonotype sharing between CD4 and CD8 compartments was small. Abundant contaminating clonotypes from the bulk population could appear in FACS-sorted repertoires.

TCRdb used MiXCR to reprocess the 5' RACE reads, holding one entry per CDR3 protein. Of about 220,000 distinct CDR3 sequences in the sample, approximately 3% were seen once. Germline V gives CDR1 ENHRY, CDR2 SYGVKD. The CDR3 consists of 13 residues. This clonotype was observed many times. Its antigen is not known. The TCR comes from a man aged 18 to 35 who received the YFV17D yellow fever vaccine. Sequenced material: CD4+ T cells sorted from PBMCs, taken 10 days after the yellow fever booster vaccination. This rearrangement joins TRBV10-3 to TRBJ1-2; D unresolved. DNA of the CDR3: TGTGGTATAGCGGGAGGCCTTAACTATGGCTACACCTTC. Translated: CGIAGGLNYGYTF.